Sequencing of this TCR beta chain was carried out in a study of T cell repertoires in cytomegalovirus infection. The wider study: The study used recently identified HLA-C-restricted and well-studied HLA-B-restricted CMV epitopes. A matching HLA type, together with CMV infection, was signaled by public TCR beta signatures.

TCRdb redid the calling of the reads with MiXCR, one entry per CDR3 protein. The profile covers a few hundred thousand distinct CDR3 sequences, with about 32% appearing a single time and roughly 13% taken by the ten largest. The germline CDR1 and CDR2 sequences are SGDLS and YYNGEE. V lost 6 bases, J lost 0 bases, and 9 bases stayed unmatched. The CDR3 is 16 amino acids. The sample holds a few counts of this clonotype. Its antigen remains unknown. Study-level results: Identification of carriers of CMV plus the relevant HLA was performed using cumulative public TCR beta family frequency. HLA-C-restricted CMV clonotypes gave the most frequent clonotype in two of eight donors.

The clonotype was recovered from a human donor in good health (CMV status not recorded). Some clones in this sample may be carry-over from other donors' samples. This specimen consisted of cultured PBMCs, obtained from culture after CMV antigen stimulation. The chain links TRBV9 to TRBJ1-5; 7 bases fit TRBD1. DNA for the CDR3: TGTGCCAGCACCTTTGGGACAGCCCATAGCAATCAGCCCCAGCATTTT. Protein product: CASTFGTAHSNQPQHF.